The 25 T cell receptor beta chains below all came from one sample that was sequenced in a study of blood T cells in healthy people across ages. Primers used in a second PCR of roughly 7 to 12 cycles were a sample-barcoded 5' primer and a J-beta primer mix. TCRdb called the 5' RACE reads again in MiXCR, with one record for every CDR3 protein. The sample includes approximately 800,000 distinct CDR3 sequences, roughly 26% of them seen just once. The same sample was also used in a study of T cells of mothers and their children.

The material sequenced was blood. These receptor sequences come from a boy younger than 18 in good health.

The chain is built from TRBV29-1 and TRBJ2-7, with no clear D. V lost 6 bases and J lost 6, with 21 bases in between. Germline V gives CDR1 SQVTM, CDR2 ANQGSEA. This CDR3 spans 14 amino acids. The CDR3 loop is CSVLGTRARVEQYF. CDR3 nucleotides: TGCAGCGTATTAGGCACTCGCGCCCGGGTCGAGCAGTACTTC.

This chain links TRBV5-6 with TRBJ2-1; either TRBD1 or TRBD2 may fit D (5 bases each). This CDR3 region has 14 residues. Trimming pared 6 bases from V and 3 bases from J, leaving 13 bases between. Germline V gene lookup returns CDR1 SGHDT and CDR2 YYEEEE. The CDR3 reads CASNRDGGYNEQFF. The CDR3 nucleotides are TGTGCCAGCAACCGGGACGGAGGCTACAATGAGCAGTTCTTC.

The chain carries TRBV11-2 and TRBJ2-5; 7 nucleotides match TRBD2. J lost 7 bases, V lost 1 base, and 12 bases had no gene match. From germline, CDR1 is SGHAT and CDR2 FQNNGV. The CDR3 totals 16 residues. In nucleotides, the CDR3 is TGTGCCAGCAGCTTAGGGGGGGTAGTAGCGGGCGGGACCCAGTACTTC. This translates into CASSLGGVVAGGTQYF.

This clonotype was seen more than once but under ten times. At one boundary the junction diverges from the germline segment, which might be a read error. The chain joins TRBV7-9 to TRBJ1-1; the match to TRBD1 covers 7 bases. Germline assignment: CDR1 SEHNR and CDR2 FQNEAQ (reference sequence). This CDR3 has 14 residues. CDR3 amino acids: CAGSLRDRHTEAFF. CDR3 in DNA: TGTGCCGGCAGCTTAAGGGACAGACACACTGAAGCTTTCTTT.

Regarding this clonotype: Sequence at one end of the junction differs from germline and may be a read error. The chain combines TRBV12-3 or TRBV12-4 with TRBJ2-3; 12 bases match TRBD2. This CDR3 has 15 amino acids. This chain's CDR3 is CASSPTSGGLDAQYF. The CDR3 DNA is TGTGCCAGCAGTCCTACTAGCGGGGGGTTAGATGCGCAGTATTTT.

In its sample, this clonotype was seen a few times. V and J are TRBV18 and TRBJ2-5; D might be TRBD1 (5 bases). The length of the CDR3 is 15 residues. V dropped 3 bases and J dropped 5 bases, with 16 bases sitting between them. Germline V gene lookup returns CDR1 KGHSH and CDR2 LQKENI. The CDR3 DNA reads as TGTGCCAGCTCACCGATCGGACAAACCCGGGAGACCCAGTACTTC. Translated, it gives CASSPIGQTRETQYF.

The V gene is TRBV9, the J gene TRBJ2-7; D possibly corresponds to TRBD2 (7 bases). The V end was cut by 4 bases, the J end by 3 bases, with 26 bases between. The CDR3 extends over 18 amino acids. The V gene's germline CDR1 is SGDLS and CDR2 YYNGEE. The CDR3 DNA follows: TGTGCCAGCAGCCCTAGAGGGGGGGCTAGCGCAAACCTCTACGAGCAGTACTTC. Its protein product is CASSPRGGASANLYEQYF.

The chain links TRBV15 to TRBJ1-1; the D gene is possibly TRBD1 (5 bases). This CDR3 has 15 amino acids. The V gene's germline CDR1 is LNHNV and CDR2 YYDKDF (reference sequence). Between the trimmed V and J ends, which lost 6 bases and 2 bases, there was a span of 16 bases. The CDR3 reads CATRQVSRLNTEAFF. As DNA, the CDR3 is TGTGCCACCAGACAGGTGTCTCGGCTTAACACTGAAGCTTTCTTT.

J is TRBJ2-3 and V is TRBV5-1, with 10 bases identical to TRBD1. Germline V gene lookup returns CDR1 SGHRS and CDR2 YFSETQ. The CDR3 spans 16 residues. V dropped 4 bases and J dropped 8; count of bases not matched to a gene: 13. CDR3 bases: TGCGCCAGCAGCCAGACAGGGGGCCAAGGGACCGCTACGCAGTATTTT. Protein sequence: CASSQTGGQGTATQYF.

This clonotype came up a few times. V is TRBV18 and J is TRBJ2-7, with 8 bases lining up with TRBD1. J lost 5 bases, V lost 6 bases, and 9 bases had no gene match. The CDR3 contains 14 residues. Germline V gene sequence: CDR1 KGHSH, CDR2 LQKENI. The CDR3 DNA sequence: TGTGCCAGCTCCCCGCGGACAGGGTCCGACGAGCAGTACTTC. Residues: CASSPRTGSDEQYF. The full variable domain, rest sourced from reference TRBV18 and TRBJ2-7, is NAGVMQNPRHLVRRRGQEARLRCSPMKGHSHVYWYRQLPEEGLKFMVYLQKENIIDESGMPKERFSAEFPKEGPSILRIQQVVRGDSAAYFCASSPRTGSDEQYFGPGTRLTVT.

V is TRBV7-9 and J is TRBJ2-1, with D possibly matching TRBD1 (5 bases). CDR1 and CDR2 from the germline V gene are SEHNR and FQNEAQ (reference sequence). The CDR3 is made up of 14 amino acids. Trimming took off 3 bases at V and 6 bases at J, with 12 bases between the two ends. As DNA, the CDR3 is TGTGCCAGCAGCTTGGAAGGGGTCCTCAATGAGCAGTTCTTC. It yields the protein CASSLEGVLNEQFF.

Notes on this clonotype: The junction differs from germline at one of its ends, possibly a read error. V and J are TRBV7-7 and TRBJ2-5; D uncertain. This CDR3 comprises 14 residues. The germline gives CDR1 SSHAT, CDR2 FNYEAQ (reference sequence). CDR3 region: CASSSSQTWETQYF. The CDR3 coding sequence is TGTGCTAGCAGTTCCTCGCAAACGTGGGAGACCCAGTACTTC.

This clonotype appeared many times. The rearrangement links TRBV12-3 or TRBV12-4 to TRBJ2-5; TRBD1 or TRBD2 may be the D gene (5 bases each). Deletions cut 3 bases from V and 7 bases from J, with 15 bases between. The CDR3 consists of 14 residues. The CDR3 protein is CASSFGTPRGTQYF. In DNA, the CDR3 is TGTGCCAGCAGTTTTGGGACCCCTCGAGGGACCCAGTACTTC.

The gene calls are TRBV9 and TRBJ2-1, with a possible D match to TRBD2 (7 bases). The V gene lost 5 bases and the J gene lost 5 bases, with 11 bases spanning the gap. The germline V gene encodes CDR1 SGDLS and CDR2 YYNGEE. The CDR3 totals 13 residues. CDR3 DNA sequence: TGTGCCAGCAGGAGGGGGGGGGACAATGAGCAGTTCTTC. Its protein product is CASRRGGDNEQFF. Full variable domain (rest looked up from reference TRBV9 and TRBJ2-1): DSGVTQTPKHLITATGQRVTLRCSPRSGDLSVYWYQQSLDQGLQFLIQYYNGEERAKGNILERFSAQQFPDLHSELNLSSLELGDSALYFCASRRGGDNEQFFGPGTRLTVL.

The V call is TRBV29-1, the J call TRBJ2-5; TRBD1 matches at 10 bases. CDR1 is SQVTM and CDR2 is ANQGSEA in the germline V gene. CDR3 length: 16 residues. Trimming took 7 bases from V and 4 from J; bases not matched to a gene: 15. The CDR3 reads CSATPMGQGKGETQYF. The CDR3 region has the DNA TGCAGCGCTACCCCAATGGGACAGGGGAAGGGAGAGACCCAGTACTTC. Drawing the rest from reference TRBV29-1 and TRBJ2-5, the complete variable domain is SAVISQKPSRDICQRGTSLTIQCQVDSQVTMMFWYRQQPGQSLTLIATANQGSEATYESGFVIDKFPISRPNLTFSTLTVSNMSPEDSSIYLCSATPMGQGKGETQYFGPGTRLLVL.

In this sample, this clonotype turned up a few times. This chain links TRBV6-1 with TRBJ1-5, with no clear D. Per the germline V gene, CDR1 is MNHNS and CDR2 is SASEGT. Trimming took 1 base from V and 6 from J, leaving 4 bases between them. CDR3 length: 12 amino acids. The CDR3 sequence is CASSEGSQPQHF. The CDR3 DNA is TGTGCCAGCAGTGAAGGGAGTCAGCCCCAGCATTTT.

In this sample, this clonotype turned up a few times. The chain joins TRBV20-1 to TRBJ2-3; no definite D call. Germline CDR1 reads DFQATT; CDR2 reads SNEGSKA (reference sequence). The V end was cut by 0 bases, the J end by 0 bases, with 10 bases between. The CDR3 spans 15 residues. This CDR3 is CSARDIVISTDTQYF. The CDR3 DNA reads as TGCAGTGCTAGAGATATAGTGATTAGCACAGATACGCAGTATTTT.

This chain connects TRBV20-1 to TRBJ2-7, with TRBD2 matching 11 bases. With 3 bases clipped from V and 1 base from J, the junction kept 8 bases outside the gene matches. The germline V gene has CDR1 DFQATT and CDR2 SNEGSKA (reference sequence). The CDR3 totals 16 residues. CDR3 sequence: CSASRGGTSGSYEQYF. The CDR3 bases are TGCAGTGCTAGTAGAGGGGGGACTAGCGGTTCCTACGAGCAGTACTTC.

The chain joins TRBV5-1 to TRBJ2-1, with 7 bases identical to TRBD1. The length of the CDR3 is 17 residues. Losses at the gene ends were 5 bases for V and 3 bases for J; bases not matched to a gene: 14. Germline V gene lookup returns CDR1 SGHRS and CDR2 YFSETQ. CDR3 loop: CASRGTSGQIRYNEQFF. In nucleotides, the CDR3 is TGCGCCAGCAGGGGTACATCGGGACAGATTCGCTACAATGAGCAGTTCTTC.

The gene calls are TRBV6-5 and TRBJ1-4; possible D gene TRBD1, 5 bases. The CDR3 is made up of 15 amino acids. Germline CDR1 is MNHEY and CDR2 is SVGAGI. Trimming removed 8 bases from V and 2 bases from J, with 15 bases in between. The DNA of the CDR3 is TGTGCCAGCGGGTTGGGGGGGAAGACTAATGAAAAACTGTTTTTT. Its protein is CASGLGGKTNEKLFF.

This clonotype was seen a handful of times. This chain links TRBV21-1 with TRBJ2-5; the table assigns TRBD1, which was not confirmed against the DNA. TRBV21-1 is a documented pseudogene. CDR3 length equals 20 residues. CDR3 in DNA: TGTGCCAGCAGCAAGATTATACCGTGCGGCACCCCGAGGTACCAAGAGACCCAGTACTTC. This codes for CASSKIIPCGTPRYQETQYF.

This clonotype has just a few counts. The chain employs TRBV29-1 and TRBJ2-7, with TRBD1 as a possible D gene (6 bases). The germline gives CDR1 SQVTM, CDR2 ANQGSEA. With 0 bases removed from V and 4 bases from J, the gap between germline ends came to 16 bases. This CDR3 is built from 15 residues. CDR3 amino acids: CSVEDRWAGDYEQYF. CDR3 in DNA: TGCAGCGTTGAAGATAGGTGGGCAGGGGATTACGAGCAGTACTTC.

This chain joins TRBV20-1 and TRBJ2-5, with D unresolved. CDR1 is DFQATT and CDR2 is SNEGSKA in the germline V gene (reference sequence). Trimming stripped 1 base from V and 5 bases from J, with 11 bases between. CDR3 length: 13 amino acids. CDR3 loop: CSARARIVETQYF. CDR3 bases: TGCAGTGCTAGAGCTAGGATAGTTGAGACCCAGTACTTC.

The CDR3 spells CASSDRGRGNSPLHF. The CDR3 coding sequence is TGTGCCAGCAGTGATCGAGGCAGGGGTAATTCACCCCTCCACTTT. The gene calls are TRBV2 and TRBJ1-6; D is perhaps TRBD1 (6 bases). The CDR3 contains 15 residues. CDR1 is SNHLY and CDR2 is FYNNEI in the germline V gene. V was pared by 3 bases and J by 6 bases, with 12 bases between.

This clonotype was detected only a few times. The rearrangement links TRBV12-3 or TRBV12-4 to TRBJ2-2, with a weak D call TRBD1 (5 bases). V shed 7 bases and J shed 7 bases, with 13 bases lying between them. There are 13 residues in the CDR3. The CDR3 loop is CASTWGLHGELFF. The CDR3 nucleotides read TGTGCCAGCACCTGGGGCCTCCACGGGGAGCTGTTTTTT.